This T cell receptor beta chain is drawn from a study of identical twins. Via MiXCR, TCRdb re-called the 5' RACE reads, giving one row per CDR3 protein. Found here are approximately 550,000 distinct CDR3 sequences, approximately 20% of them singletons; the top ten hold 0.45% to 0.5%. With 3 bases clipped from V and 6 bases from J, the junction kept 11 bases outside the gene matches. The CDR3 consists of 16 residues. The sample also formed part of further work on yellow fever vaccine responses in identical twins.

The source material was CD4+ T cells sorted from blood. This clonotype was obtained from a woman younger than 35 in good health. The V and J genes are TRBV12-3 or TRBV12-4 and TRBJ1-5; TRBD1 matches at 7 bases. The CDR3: CASSFHAGTASQPQHF. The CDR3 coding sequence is TGTGCCAGCAGTTTCCACGCGGGGACAGCGAGTCAGCCCCAGCATTTT.